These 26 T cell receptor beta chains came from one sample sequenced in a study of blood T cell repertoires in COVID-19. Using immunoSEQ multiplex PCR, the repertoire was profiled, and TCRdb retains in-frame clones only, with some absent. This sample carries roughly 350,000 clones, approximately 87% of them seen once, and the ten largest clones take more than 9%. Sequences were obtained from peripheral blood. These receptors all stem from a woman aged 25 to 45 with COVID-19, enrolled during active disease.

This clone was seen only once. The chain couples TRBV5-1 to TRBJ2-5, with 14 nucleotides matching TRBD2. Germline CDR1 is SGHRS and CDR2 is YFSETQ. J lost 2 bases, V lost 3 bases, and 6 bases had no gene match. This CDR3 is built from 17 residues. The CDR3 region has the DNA TGCGCCAGCAGCTGGGGACTAGCGGGAGTTGGGCAAGAGACCCAGTACTTC. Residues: CASSWGLAGVGQETQYF.

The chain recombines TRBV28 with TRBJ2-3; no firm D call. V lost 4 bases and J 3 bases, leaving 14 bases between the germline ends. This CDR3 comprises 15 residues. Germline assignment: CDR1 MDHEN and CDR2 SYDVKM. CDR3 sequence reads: CASSSTVLRTDTQYF. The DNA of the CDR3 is TGTGCCAGCAGTTCAACAGTCTTAAGGACAGATACGCAGTATTTT.

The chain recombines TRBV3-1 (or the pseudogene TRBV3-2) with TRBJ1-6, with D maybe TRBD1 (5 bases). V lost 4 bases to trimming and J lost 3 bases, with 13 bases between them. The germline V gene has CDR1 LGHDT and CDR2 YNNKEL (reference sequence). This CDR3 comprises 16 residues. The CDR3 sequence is CASSRSQTVYNSPLHF. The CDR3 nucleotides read TGTGCCAGCAGCCGGTCCCAGACAGTCTATAATTCACCCCTCCACTTT.

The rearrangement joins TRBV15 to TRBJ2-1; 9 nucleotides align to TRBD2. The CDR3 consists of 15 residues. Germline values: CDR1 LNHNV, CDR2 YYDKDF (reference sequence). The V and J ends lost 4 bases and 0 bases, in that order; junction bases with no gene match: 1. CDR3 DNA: TGTGCCACCAGCATTAGCGGGAGCTCCTACAATGAGCAGTTCTTC. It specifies CATSISGSSYNEQFF. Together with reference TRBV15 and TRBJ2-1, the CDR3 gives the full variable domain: DAMVIQNPRYQVTQFGKPVTLSCSQTLNHNVMYWYQQKSSQAPKLLFHYYDKDFNNEADTPDNFQSRRPNTSFCFLDIRSPGLGDTAMYLCATSISGSSYNEQFFGPGTRLTVL.

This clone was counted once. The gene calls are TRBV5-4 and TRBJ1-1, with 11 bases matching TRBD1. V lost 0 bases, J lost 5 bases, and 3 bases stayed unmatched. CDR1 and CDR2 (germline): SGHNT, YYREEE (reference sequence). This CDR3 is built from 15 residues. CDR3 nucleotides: TGTGCCAGCAGCTTGGGGGACAGGGGGTGGACTGAAGCTTTCTTT. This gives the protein CASSLGDRGWTEAFF.

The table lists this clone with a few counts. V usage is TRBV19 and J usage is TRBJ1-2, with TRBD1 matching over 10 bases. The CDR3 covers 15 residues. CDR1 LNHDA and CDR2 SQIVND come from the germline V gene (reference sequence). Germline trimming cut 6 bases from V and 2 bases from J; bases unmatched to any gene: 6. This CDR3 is CASRQPGQGNYGYTF. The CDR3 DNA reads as TGTGCCAGTAGACAACCGGGACAGGGGAACTATGGCTACACCTTC.

CDR3 nucleotide sequence: TGTGCCAGCTCACCCCTTTCGCGGGAGGGGGCAGATACGCAGTATTTT. It is translated as CASSPLSREGADTQYF. V gene TRBV18 combines with J gene TRBJ2-3, with 9 nucleotides matching TRBD2. Germline V CDR1 and CDR2: KGHSH, LQKENI. V lost 3 bases and J lost 4; bases outside the gene matches: 8. The CDR3 extends over 16 amino acids.

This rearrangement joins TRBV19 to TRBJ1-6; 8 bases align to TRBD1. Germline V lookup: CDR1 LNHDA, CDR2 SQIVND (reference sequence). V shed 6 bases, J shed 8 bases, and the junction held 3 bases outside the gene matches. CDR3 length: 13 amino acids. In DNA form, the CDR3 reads TGTGCCAGTAGGCGGGACAGGCATTCACCCCTCCACTTT. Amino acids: CASRRDRHSPLHF.

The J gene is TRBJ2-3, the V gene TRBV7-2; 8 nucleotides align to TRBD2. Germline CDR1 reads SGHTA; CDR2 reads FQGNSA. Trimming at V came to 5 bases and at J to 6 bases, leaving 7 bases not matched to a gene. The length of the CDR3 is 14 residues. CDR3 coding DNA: TGTGCCAGCAGCGCCACTAGCGGCGGTGATACGCAGTATTTT. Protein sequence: CASSATSGGDTQYF.

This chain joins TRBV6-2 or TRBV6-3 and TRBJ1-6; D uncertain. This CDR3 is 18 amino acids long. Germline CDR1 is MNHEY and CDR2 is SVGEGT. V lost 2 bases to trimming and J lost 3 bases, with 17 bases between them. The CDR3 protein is CASSYSLMGEDYNSPLHF. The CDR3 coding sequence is TGTGCCAGCAGTTACAGCCTTATGGGAGAGGACTATAATTCACCCCTCCACTTT.

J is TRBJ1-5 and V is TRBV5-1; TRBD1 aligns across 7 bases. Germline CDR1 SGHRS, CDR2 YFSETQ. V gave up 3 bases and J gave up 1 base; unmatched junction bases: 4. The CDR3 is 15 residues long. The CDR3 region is CASSYGTASNQPQHF. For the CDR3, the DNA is TGCGCCAGCAGCTACGGGACAGCGAGCAATCAGCCCCAGCATTTT.

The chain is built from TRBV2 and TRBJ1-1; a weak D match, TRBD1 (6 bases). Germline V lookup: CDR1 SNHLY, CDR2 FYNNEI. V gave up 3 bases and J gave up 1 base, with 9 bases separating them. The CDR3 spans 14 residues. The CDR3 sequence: CASSEGQWNTEAFF. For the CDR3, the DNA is TGTGCCAGCAGTGAGGGACAATGGAACACTGAAGCTTTCTTT. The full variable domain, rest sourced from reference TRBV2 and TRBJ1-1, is EPEVTQTPSHQVTQMGQEVILRCVPISNHLYFYWYRQILGQKVEFLVSFYNNEISEKSEIFDDQFSVERPDGSNFTLKIRSTKLEDSAMYFCASSEGQWNTEAFFGQGTRLTVV.

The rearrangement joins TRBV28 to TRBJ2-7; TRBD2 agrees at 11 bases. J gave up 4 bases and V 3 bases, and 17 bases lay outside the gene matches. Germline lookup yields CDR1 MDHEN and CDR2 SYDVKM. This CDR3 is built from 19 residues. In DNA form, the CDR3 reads TGTGCCAGCAGTTTCATAGCGGGAGGGCCCGGTGCAATGGGGTACGAGCAGTACTTC. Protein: CASSFIAGGPGAMGYEQYF.

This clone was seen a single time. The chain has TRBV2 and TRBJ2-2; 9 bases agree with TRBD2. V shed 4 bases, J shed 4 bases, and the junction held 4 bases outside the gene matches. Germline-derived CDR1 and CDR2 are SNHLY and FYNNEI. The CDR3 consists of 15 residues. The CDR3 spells CASSVTSGPTGELFF. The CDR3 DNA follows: TGTGCCAGCAGTGTGACTAGCGGACCCACCGGGGAGCTGTTTTTT.

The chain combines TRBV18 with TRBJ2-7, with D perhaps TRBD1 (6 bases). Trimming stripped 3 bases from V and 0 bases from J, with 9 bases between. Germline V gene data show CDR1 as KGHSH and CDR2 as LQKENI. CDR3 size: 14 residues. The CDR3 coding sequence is TGTGCCAGCTCACCGGGGGCGGGCTCCTACGAGCAGTACTTC. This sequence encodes CASSPGAGSYEQYF. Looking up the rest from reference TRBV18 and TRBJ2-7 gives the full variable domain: NAGVMQNPRHLVRRRGQEARLRCSPMKGHSHVYWYRQLPEEGLKFMVYLQKENIIDESGMPKERFSAEFPKEGPSILRIQQVVRGDSAAYFCASSPGAGSYEQYFGPGTRLTVT.

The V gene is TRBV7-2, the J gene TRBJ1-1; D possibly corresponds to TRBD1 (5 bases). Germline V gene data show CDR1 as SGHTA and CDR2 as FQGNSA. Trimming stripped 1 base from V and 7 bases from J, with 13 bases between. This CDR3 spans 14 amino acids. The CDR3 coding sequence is TGTGCCAGCAGCTTAGGACAGCTAATCGATGAAGCTTTCTTT. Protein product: CASSLGQLIDEAFF.

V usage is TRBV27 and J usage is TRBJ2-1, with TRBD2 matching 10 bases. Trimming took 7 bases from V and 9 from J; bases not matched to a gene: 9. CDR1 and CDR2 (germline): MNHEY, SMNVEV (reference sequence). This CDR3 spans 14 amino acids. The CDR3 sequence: CASTRAGGPSEQFF. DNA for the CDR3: TGTGCCAGCACCCGAGCGGGAGGGCCCAGTGAGCAGTTCTTC.

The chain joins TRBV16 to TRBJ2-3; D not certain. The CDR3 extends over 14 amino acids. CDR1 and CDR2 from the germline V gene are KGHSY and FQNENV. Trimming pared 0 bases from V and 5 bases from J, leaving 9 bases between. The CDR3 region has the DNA TGTGCCAGCAGCCAATCGTCAGATCAAGATACGCAGTATTTT. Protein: CASSQSSDQDTQYF.

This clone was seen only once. CDR3 in amino acids: CASSLRQGIIGNEQFF. CDR3 bases: TGCGCCAGCAGCTTGAGGCAGGGAATAATTGGGAATGAGCAGTTCTTC. The chain carries TRBV5-1 and TRBJ2-1; perhaps TRBD1 as D (5 bases). The CDR3 has 16 amino acids. Germline V gene sequence: CDR1 SGHRS, CDR2 YFSETQ. Trimming cost V 1 base and J 7 bases, with 18 bases left between them. The whole variable domain, remainder taken from reference TRBV5-1 and TRBJ2-1, is KAGVTQTPRYLIKTRGQQVTLSCSPISGHRSVSWYQQTPGQGLQFLFEYFSETQRNKGNFPGRFSGRQFSNSRSEMNVSTLELGDSALYLCASSLRQGIIGNEQFFGPGTRLTVL.

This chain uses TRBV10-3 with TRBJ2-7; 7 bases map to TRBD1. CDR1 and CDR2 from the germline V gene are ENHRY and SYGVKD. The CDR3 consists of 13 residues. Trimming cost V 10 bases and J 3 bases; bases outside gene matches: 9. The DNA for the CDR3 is TGTGCCAGCTCCCCGGGACAGAGCTACGAGCAGTACTTC. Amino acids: CASSPGQSYEQYF.

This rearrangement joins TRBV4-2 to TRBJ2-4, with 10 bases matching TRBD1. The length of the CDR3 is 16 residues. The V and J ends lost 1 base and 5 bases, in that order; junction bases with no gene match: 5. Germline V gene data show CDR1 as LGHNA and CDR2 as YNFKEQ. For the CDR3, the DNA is TGTGCCAGCAGCCAAGGCCCCGGGACAGGGGAAAACATTCAGTACTTC. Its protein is CASSQGPGTGENIQYF.

The CDR3: CASSAGHANTGELFF. The CDR3 nucleotides read TGTGCCAGTAGTGCCGGACATGCGAACACCGGGGAGCTGTTTTTT. The chain is built from TRBV19 and TRBJ2-2, with a tentative D call TRBD1 (5 bases). Germline CDR1 is LNHDA and CDR2 is SQIVND (reference sequence). This CDR3 has 15 amino acids. Between the trimmed V and J ends, which lost 5 bases and 0 bases, there was a span of 10 bases.

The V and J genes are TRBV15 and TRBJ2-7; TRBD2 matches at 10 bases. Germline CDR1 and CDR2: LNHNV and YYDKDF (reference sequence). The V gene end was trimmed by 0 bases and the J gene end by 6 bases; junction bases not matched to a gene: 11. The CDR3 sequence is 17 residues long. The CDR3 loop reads CATSRDWLAGALFEQYF. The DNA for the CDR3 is TGTGCCACCAGCAGAGATTGGCTAGCGGGAGCCCTTTTCGAGCAGTACTTC. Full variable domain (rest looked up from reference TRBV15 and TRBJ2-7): DAMVIQNPRYQVTQFGKPVTLSCSQTLNHNVMYWYQQKSSQAPKLLFHYYDKDFNNEADTPDNFQSRRPNTSFCFLDIRSPGLGDTAMYLCATSRDWLAGALFEQYFGPGTRLTVT.

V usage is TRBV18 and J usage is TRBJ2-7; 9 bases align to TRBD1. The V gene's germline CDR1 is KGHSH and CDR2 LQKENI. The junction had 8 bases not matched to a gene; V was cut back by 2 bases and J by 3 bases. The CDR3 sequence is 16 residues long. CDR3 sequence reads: CASSPRTGEENYEQYF. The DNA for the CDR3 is TGTGCCAGCTCACCAAGGACAGGGGAAGAAAACTACGAGCAGTACTTC.

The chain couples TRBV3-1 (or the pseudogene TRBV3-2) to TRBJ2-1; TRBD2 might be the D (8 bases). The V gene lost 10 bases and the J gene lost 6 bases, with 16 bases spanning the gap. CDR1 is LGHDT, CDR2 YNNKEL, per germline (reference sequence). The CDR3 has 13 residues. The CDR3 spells CATRGAGGNEQFF. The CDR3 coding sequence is TGTGCCACCAGGGGGGCGGGGGGCAATGAGCAGTTCTTC.

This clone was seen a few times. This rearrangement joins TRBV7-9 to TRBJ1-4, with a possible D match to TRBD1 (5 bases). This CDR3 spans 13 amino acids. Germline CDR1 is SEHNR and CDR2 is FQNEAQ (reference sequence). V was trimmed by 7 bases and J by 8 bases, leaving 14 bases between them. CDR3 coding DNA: TGTGCCAGCACCCGAGGGAGGGACGAAAAACTGTTTTTT. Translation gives CASTRGRDEKLFF.